This TCR beta chain was observed in a study of cytomegalovirus exposure and HLA in healthy donors (dated by TCRdb to 2017 to 2019). In the study overall: An earlier analysis of several hundred of the donors reported about 260 Gb of sequence data and 117 million unique TCR beta sequences obtained from about 180 million T cells. An early release that covered approximately 600 HLA-typed donors contained approximately 320 gigabases of sequencing data and 85 million to 100 million unique TCR sequences. Of the approximately 370 genotyped donors, 75% to 85% were placed in the genetic ancestry cluster associated with self-reported Caucasian donors. The aim of the study was to test whether cataloging public T cell receptors could identify signatures of past pathogen exposure. Using immunosequencing, the study profiled T cell repertoires from 666 subjects and related those repertoires to cytomegalovirus serostatus. A separate validation cohort of approximately 130 different subjects was used in addition to the 666-subject first cohort. High-throughput TCR immunosequencing, statistical association of individual TCRs with disease status, and machine learning were combined to predict cytomegalovirus infection status. In a later analysis, previously published TCR beta repertoires from 666 donors were re-analyzed and high-resolution HLA genotyping was added so that TCR occurrence patterns could be studied. Rather than drawing on any new phenotypic data, the later analysis identified candidate immune exposures from TCR beta sequences and the way those sequences occurred across donors. To decide whether each TCR beta V gene segment behaved as functional or pseudogenic, an earlier analysis of fewer than 750 of the donors relied on high-throughput TCR beta sequencing. Donor age, sex, ethnicity and CMV serostatus were collected together with the repertoire data. A later genetic analysis used genome-wide SNP genotypes for about 60% of the 666 donors, treating that subset as a discovery cohort. All discovery cohort repertoires had been generated on a single sequencing platform. HLA typing included class I and class II loci at four-digit resolution. Typing coverage varied by locus: roughly 620-640 donors for A, B, C, DRB1 and DQB1; roughly 520 for DQA1; approximately 570 for DPA1; around 450 for DPB1. About 5 DR-DQ haplotypes were handled as single units for association and clustering, since linkage in the cohort was strong. Across roughly 420 genotyped donors of the cohort, an average of about 240,000 unique TCR beta nucleotide sequences per donor were sequenced, and approximately 17% of those sequences were non-productive.

From the germline V gene, CDR1 is SGHDT and CDR2 is YYEEEE. Here V drops 3 bases and J drops 3 bases, and the junction holds 6 bases not matched to any gene. The CDR3 contains 15 residues, cysteine and phenylalanine counted. Of the read, only the CDR3 DNA is kept; its 45 bases are in frame from base 1. Library generation was performed with the immunoSEQ multiplex PCR assay. For the multiplex PCR, a mixture combining 60 forward primers for TCR Vbeta segments and 13 reverse primers for TCR Jbeta segments was used. The CDR3 region of rearranged TCR beta genes was amplified from genomic DNA with a multiplex PCR assay. The Illumina HiSeq System was used to sequence the amplified TCR beta libraries as 87-base-pair reads. For the original study's pipeline: A later analysis counted approximately 84 million unique TCR beta chains across the 666 repertoires, and around 9.9 million of these chains were shared by at least two donors. A nearest-neighbor algorithm error-corrected the raw reads and collapsed the reads into unique sequences, merging closely related sequences to remove PCR and sequencing errors. Alignment of CDR3 sequences to IMGT reference sequences was used to assign V, D and J gene segments. For a sequence to be retained, a match of at least six nucleotides to both a V gene segment and a J gene segment was required. Rearrangements were classified as productive when the CDR3 lacked stop codons and remained in frame with V and J, and all other rearrangements were classified as non-productive. CDR3 was defined by IMGT convention, running from the second conserved V-encoded cysteine to the conserved J-encoded phenylalanine. In an earlier analysis of some 550 of the donors, sequences lacking an unambiguous match to a single V gene segment were excluded. An earlier analysis of 587 of the donors classified V segments as functional when productive rearrangements were above 56.7% and as segregating when the standard deviation between donors was above 5%. A statistical classification framework was built for diagnosing cytomegalovirus status from the catalog of TCR beta chain sequences. A later analysis assigned V and J genes by comparing TCR nucleotide sequences with IMGT/GENE-DB human TR gene sequences. The TCRdist pipeline was used in a later analysis to assign CDR3 sequences and most-parsimonious VDJ recombination scenarios. In a later analysis, every TCR beta chain was defined by the combination of its CDR3 amino acid sequence and its V-gene family, and reads without a unique V-gene family were dropped. To address suspected cross-contamination and a sequencing artifact, a later analysis removed approximately 600 highly shared, low-generation-probability nucleotide sequences. A later analysis calculated a clonal expansion index for each public chain from normalized within-repertoire ranks of inferred template counts. In a later analysis, generation probabilities were computed with a VDJ recombination model fitted to out-of-frame rearrangements, and the resulting probabilities were checked against IGoR. In a later analysis, TCR-TCR, TCR-HLA and TCR-CMV co-occurrence was scored with hypergeometric tests, and a repertoire-size bias correction was applied to TCR pairs. To estimate false discovery rates, a later analysis permuted the HLA or CMV assignments 20 times. In a later analysis, co-occurring TCRs were grouped with DBSCAN, and TCRdist sequence similarity was added when clustering was performed within HLA-allele-positive subsets. Co-occurrence clustering excluded repertoires with fewer than 30,000 or more than 120,000 public chains, plus five with anomalous nucleotide sharing. TCRdb provides this immuneACCESS table in a form limited to in-frame rearrangements. Some clones are lacking; in checked studies, under half of them reflect an unresolved V gene, and why the rest are absent is not known. V and J calls and clone size are as listed in that table; D and trimming were resolved from the DNA. The sample profile shows roughly 130,000 clones; roughly 78% of them were found once. The ten most abundant clones make up over 2.5% of the sample.

What the study reported, not specific to this receptor: V-gene and J-gene trimming of TCR beta chains was associated with a missense DCLRE1C variant in a later genetic analysis, and the association was replicated in an independent cohort. A later analysis found that TCR association rates varied across HLA loci, with DRB1 alleles showing the most associated TCRs and HLA-C alleles the fewest. The 87-base-pair reads could not distinguish some IMGT-functional V segments, including TRBV6-2 and TRBV6-3, so those segments were excluded. In a later analysis, several top co-occurrence clusters were reported to appear linked to parvovirus B19, influenza, CMV and Epstein-Barr virus. In both the original and validation cohorts, the classifier was reported to diagnose cytomegalovirus status with high specificity and sensitivity. A later analysis found that most CMV-associated TCR beta chains appeared HLA-restricted, with HLA associations seemingly driven largely by CMV exposure. The authors suggested that the approach could potentially be generalized to other disease states and immunological phenotypes. Compared with the 666-donor mean, donors in an Asian-associated ancestry cluster had fewer N-insertions in productive TCRs, according to a later genetic analysis. In vitro tests confirmed that a few of the cytomegalovirus-associated TCR beta chains recognize cytomegalovirus antigens. In a later analysis, HLA-associated TCR beta chains were found to be more clonally expanded and to have lower generation probabilities than equally common non-associated chains. Linkage disequilibrium might explain the correlated functional status among segregating V segments, but an unknown experimental factor could not be ruled out. When HLA alleles, especially DR and DQ, strongly co-occurred, TCR associations were difficult to assign to individual alleles. CMV serostatus was the only immune exposure information available for the cohort. In an earlier analysis of more than 500 of the donors, most TCR beta V segments appeared in productive rearrangements about 87% or about 30% of the time, broadly matching IMGT annotations. A group of highly shared sequence variants was considered likely to be a technical artifact of the sequencing pipeline. A further reported finding was that TCR beta sequences accurately predicted the HLA-A and HLA-B alleles for most subjects in the first cohort. Presence/absence analyses assumed roughly uniform sequencing depth across donors, an assumption that may not hold. A total of 164 TCR beta chains were listed by the study as associated with cytomegalovirus. Because HLA typing was unavailable for some donors at each locus, only the typed subset was used in association tests. Across donors, most TCR sequences were observed very rarely, whereas some public TCRs were present in many individuals. Only TCR beta chains were sequenced in this cohort, and the absence of alpha or paired-chain data limited detectable features. In a later analysis, about 17,000 TCR beta sequences were associated with specific HLA alleles at a false discovery rate of 0.05. Because counts were too low, some 17 rarely observed V segments, including chromosome 9 orphons, were excluded from the earlier analysis of fewer than 650 of the donors.

With respect to this clone: Its antigen is not yet known. No much larger clone exists at a distance of one base, and base qualities are not known.

The cohort comprised some 680 healthy bone marrow donors. At the time of sampling, every cohort member was nominally healthy, though immune exposures that went unrecorded were likely present. The donor tested CMV seronegative and was one of the 352 seronegative cohort members. Each donor provided a peripheral blood sample, and peripheral blood mononuclear cells were used for TCR beta sequencing. The Qiagen DNeasy Blood Extraction Kit was used to extract genomic DNA from the blood cell samples. In this chain, TRBV5-6 is recombined with TRBJ1-2; TRBD1 lines up with 9 middle nucleotides. The receptor was derived from a male donor in good health and CMV-seronegative. The sequenced sample was PBMCs. The CDR3 protein: CASSSSGQGYYGYTF. The DNA is TGTGCCAGCAGCTCTTCGGGACAGGGATACTATGGCTACACCTTC.